This record concerns one T cell receptor beta chain sequence. What it recognizes is unknown. The data stem from a study of cytomegalovirus exposure and HLA in healthy donors. Across the study: Drawn from HLA-typed donors, 83 million or so unique TCRs were held in an early data release. General study results and limits: Presence/absence analyses took donor sequencing depth as roughly uniform. CMV serostatus was the sole immune exposure information available.

Primers for the PCR totalled 60 Vbeta and 13 Jbeta. Repertoires were generated with immunoSEQ multiplex PCR, while TCRdb's copy carries only in-frame clones and drops some. Here the sample spans around 91,000 clones, roughly 78% being singletons. The CDR3 totals 17 residues. V was clipped by 6 bases and J by 4 bases; unmatched bases: 15. Germline values: CDR1 KGHSH, CDR2 LQKENI. The V call is TRBV18, the J call TRBJ2-5, with 9 bases aligning to TRBD2. Sequencing was performed on PBMCs. The sequence came from a male donor in good health and CMV-seropositive. CDR3 region: CASSPTSDSGSGETQYF. The CDR3 region has the DNA TGTGCCAGCTCCCCCACAAGCGATAGCGGGAGTGGAGAGACCCAGTACTTC.